This T cell receptor beta chain was recorded in a study of blood T cell repertoires in COVID-19. Whole-study context: Material from acute and convalescent COVID-19 was sourced from the United States, Italy and Spain. T cells, B-cell-depleted T cells, or PBMCs supplied cDNA or gDNA.

Trimming cost V 2 bases and J 6 bases, with 14 bases left between them. Germline V lookup: CDR1 SGDLS, CDR2 YYNGEE. The CDR3 is made up of 14 amino acids. Per the study methods: Researchers report that nucleated cell counts were estimated from reference gene primer amplification. Method: immunoSEQ multiplex PCR; TCRdb's copy keeps in-frame clones and lacks some. The V and J calls and clone size were taken over from that table, and D and trimming were inferred from the DNA. The sample holds 50,000 to 65,000 clones, 88% seen once. The sequencing sample was made of peripheral blood. This chain uses TRBV9 with TRBJ1-2; no clear D. The receptor was isolated from a human donor in a cohort sampled during active COVID-19. CDR3 DNA: TGTGCCAGCAGCGTGAATCAGGCGCCCCATGGCTACACCTTC. Protein: CASSVNQAPHGYTF.